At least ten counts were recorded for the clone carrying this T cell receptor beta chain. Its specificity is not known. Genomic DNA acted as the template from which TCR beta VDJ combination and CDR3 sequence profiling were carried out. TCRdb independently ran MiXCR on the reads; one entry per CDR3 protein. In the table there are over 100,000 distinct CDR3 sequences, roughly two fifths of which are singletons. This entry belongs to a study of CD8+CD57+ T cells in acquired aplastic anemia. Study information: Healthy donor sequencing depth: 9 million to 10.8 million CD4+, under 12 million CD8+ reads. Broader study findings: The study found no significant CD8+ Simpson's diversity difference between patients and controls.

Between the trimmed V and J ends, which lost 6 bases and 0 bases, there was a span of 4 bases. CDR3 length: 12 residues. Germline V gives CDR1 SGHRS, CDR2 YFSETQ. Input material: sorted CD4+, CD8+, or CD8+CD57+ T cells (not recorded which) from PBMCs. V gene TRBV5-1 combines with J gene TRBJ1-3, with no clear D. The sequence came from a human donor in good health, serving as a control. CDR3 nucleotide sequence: TGCGCCAGCACGCTCTCTGGAAACACCATATATTTT. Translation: CASTLSGNTIYF.